This TCR beta chain was profiled in a study of T-cell memory formation after mild COVID-19. V was clipped by 3 bases and J by 1 base, with 9 bases between them. Germline CDR1 and CDR2: ENHRY and SYGVKD. CDR3 length: 14 residues. As regards this clonotype: Its target is unknown.

Study-wide findings and caveats: SARS-CoV-2 specificity was not confirmed for second-wave clones peaking on day 37. CD4+ contracting clones lay mainly in CM and EM, CD8+ ones in EMRA. Prior to infection, memory already included some responding clones, suggesting cross-reactive memory joined.

Constant-segment primers were used for 5'RACE, and the resulting TCR alpha and TCR beta cDNA libraries carried sample barcodes and UMIs. TCRdb reanalysed the 5' RACE reads using MiXCR and keeps one entry per CDR3 protein. The sample gives hundreds of thousands of distinct CDR3 sequences, roughly 21% of which show up once; 7.5% to 9.5% is in the top ten. The source of this sequence is an adult woman who had mild COVID-19 (a few samples of this study predate the infection). Cell type and time point are not known. Sequencing was done on a sample of PBMCs or a T cell subset sorted from them (not recorded which). The chain employs TRBV10-3 and TRBJ1-1; D is unclear. CDR3 loop: CAISDGLGNTEAFF. In DNA, the CDR3 is TGTGCCATCAGTGACGGTCTAGGGAACACTGAAGCTTTCTTT.